A single sample gave rise to the 20 T cell receptor beta chains below, sequenced in a study of radiotherapy plus CTLA-4 blockade in lung cancer. The assay was immunoSEQ multiplex PCR, and TCRdb's table has in-frame clones only and misses some. The sample consists of 90,000 to 95,000 clones, about 80% of them appearing once. The sequences come from peripheral blood, collected from a patient treated with radiotherapy plus ipilimumab. These TCRs come from a human donor with non-small cell lung cancer who had stable disease on radiotherapy plus ipilimumab.

The V and J genes are TRBV5-1 and TRBJ2-1; 9 bases match TRBD1. Trimming took 4 bases from V and 4 from J; bases not matched to a gene: 6. This CDR3 contains 15 residues. CDR1 SGHRS and CDR2 YFSETQ come from the germline V gene. The CDR3 is CASSTGQGMYNEQFF. The DNA for the CDR3 is TGCGCCAGCAGCACAGGACAGGGGATGTACAATGAGCAGTTCTTC. Full variable domain (outside the CDR3, taken from reference TRBV5-1 and TRBJ2-1): KAGVTQTPRYLIKTRGQQVTLSCSPISGHRSVSWYQQTPGQGLQFLFEYFSETQRNKGNFPGRFSGRQFSNSRSEMNVSTLELGDSALYLCASSTGQGMYNEQFFGPGTRLTVL.

This clone was seen more than once but under ten times. V is TRBV14 and J is TRBJ1-2; TRBD1 agrees at 8 bases. V trimming: 6 bases; J trimming: 7 bases; junction bases outside the gene matches: 7. Per germline, CDR1 SGHDN and CDR2 FVKESK. The CDR3 is 13 residues long. CDR3 nucleotide sequence: TGTGCCAGCAGTCGGACAGGGATTAGTGGCTACACCTTC. Protein product: CASSRTGISGYTF.

Turning to this clone: Mismatch with germline at one junction end may stem from a read error. The J gene is TRBJ2-5, the V gene TRBV2; D possibly corresponds to TRBD1 (6 bases). From germline, CDR1 is SNHLY and CDR2 FYNNEI. The CDR3 loop spans 15 amino acids. CDR3 sequence: CTSSEILGAVETQYF. CDR3 nucleotide sequence: TGTACCAGCAGTGAAATCCTGGGGGCGGTGGAGACCCAGTACTTC.

On this clone itself: Its ends do not fully match the called genes, so a read error is possible. This chain uses TRBV30 with TRBJ1-1, with D tentatively TRBD1 (6 bases). The CDR3 is made up of 12 amino acids. From germline, CDR1 is GTSNPN and CDR2 SVGIG (reference sequence). The CDR3 DNA reads as TGTGTCTGGTTGAGACAGGACACTGAAGCTTTCTTT. Translating it yields CVWLRQDTEAFF.

In its sample, this clone was seen once. This chain uses TRBV5-1 with TRBJ2-1; D is unresolved. CDR1 SGHRS and CDR2 YFSETQ come from the germline V gene. This CDR3 contains 13 residues. Trimming removed 5 bases at V and 7 bases at J, with 13 bases between. CDR3 loop: CASRSVVANEQFF. The CDR3 DNA is TGCGCCAGCAGAAGCGTTGTGGCGAATGAGCAGTTCTTC.

The chain has TRBV5-1 and TRBJ1-4; TRBD1 matches at 7 bases. Germline CDR1 SGHRS, CDR2 YFSETQ. With 0 bases clipped from V and 5 bases from J, the junction kept 1 base outside the gene matches. The CDR3 is 14 amino acids. The CDR3 DNA reads TGCGCCAGCAGCTTGGGACAGGGAAATGAAAAACTGTTTTTT. Its translation: CASSLGQGNEKLFF.

The chain employs TRBV5-1 and TRBJ1-5; no clear D gene. Germline lookup yields CDR1 SGHRS and CDR2 YFSETQ. The V gene lost 0 bases and the J gene lost 5 bases, with 6 bases spanning the gap. The CDR3 sequence is 13 residues long. CDR3 coding DNA: TGCGCCAGCAGCTTGGCCGAAGATCAGCCCCAGCATTTT. The encoded protein is CASSLAEDQPQHF.

This clone has just one count. The genes are TRBV27 and TRBJ1-5, with D unresolved. The CDR3 loop spans 15 amino acids. From germline, CDR1 is MNHEY and CDR2 SMNVEV (reference sequence). V lost 2 bases and J lost 1, with 9 bases in between. CDR3 DNA: TGTGCCAGCAGTTTAAGGAGGGTCAGCAATCAGCCCCAGCATTTT. Translated, it gives CASSLRRVSNQPQHF.

The V call is TRBV5-1, the J call TRBJ2-7; 7 bases line up with TRBD1. V trimming: 1 base; J trimming: 5 bases; junction bases outside the gene matches: 3. In germline, CDR1 is SGHRS, CDR2 YFSETQ. The CDR3 sequence is 13 residues long. The CDR3 DNA follows: TGCGCCAGCAGCTTGAAGGGGGCCGACGAGCAGTACTTC. As protein: CASSLKGADEQYF.

This chain connects TRBV5-4 to TRBJ2-1; D call uncertain. The CDR3 consists of 12 residues. Looked up from germline, CDR1 is SGHNT and CDR2 is YYREEE (reference sequence). Between the trimmed V and J ends, which lost 3 bases and 7 bases, there was a span of 8 bases. The CDR3 DNA sequence: TGTGCCAGCAGCTCTATCGATAATGAGCAGTTCTTC. Amino acid sequence: CASSSIDNEQFF.

A few counts support this clone. V usage is TRBV6-6 and J usage is TRBJ1-5; TRBD1 matches 8 bases. The germline V gene has CDR1 MNHNY and CDR2 SVGAGI (reference sequence). CDR3 length: 15 residues. The CDR3 coding sequence is TGTGCAACCGGACAGGGTAATGGAGGCAATCAGCCCCAGCATTTT. It codes for CATGQGNGGNQPQHF.

The rearrangement uses TRBV7-3 and TRBJ1-3, with a weak D call TRBD1 (6 bases). Trimming took 5 bases from V and 0 from J, leaving 11 bases between them. CDR3 length equals 15 residues. Germline V gene data show CDR1 as SGHTA and CDR2 as FQGTGA. DNA for the CDR3: TGTGCCAGCAGCGTGGACAGCAGCTCTGGAAACACCATATATTTT. Translating gives CASSVDSSSGNTIYF.

This chain joins TRBV29-1 and TRBJ2-1; D is uncertain. Germline V gives CDR1 SQVTM, CDR2 ANQGSEA. There are 12 residues in the CDR3. The V gene lost 4 bases and the J gene lost 7 bases, with 11 bases spanning the gap. In DNA form, the CDR3 reads TGCAGCGTTGGTAGGACGGATAATGAGCAGTTCTTC. Amino acid sequence: CSVGRTDNEQFF.

This chain uses TRBV12-5 with TRBJ1-1; 10 nucleotides align to TRBD1. The germline V gene has CDR1 LGHNT and CDR2 FRNRAP. The CDR3 spans 15 residues. J was trimmed by 2 bases and V by 1 base; bases with no gene match: 1. The CDR3 coding sequence is TGTGCTAGTGGTTTGGGGGACAGGGGAAACACTGAAGCTTTCTTT. Protein: CASGLGDRGNTEAFF. The full variable domain, in which reference TRBV12-5 and TRBJ1-1 provide the parts outside the CDR3, is DARVTQTPRHKVTEMGQEVTMRCQPILGHNTVFWYRQTMMQGLELLAYFRNRAPLDDSGMPKDRFSAEMPDATLATLKIQPSEPRDSAVYFCASGLGDRGNTEAFFGQGTRLTVV.

V gene TRBV10-3 combines with J gene TRBJ1-5; TRBD1 might be the D (5 bases). The CDR3 sequence is 13 residues long. CDR1 is ENHRY and CDR2 is SYGVKD in the germline V gene. V was clipped by 5 bases and J by 2 bases, with 7 bases between them. CDR3 in amino acids: CAISQGGNQPQHF. The CDR3 coding sequence is TGTGCCATCAGTCAGGGAGGCAATCAGCCCCAGCATTTT.

The J gene is TRBJ2-7, the V gene TRBV2; 11 nucleotides agree with TRBD2. CDR1 and CDR2 (germline): SNHLY, FYNNEI. J gave up 4 bases and V 3 bases, and 2 bases lay outside the gene matches. This CDR3 has 14 amino acids. The CDR3: CASSELAGGYEQYF. The CDR3 nucleotides are TGTGCCAGCAGTGAGTTAGCGGGAGGGTACGAGCAGTACTTC.

Here the CDR3 reads CASSPPAGVAEEQYF. The CDR3 nucleotides are TGTGCCAGCAGTCCTCCCGCGGGAGTGGCGGAGGAGCAGTACTTC. The genes are TRBV27 and TRBJ2-7; 7 bases are a match to TRBD2. V was pared by 5 bases and J by 7 bases, with 14 bases of the junction left unmatched. CDR3 length: 15 residues. Germline values: CDR1 MNHEY, CDR2 SMNVEV (reference sequence).

The V gene is TRBV19, the J gene TRBJ2-5; 8 nucleotides align to TRBD2. The germline gives CDR1 LNHDA, CDR2 SQIVND (reference sequence). V gave up 3 bases and J gave up 13 bases; unmatched junction bases: 7. The CDR3 is made up of 12 amino acids. The chain's CDR3 is CASSIGGGFPYF. The CDR3 nucleotides are TGTGCCAGTAGTATCGGCGGGGGGTTTCCGTACTTC.

This clone was observed a handful of times. Here the CDR3 reads CASSESGGNNQPQHF. Here the CDR3 DNA reads TGCGCCAGCAGTGAGTCGGGAGGGAACAATCAGCCCCAGCATTTT. The chain uses TRBV10-2 and TRBJ1-5; no clear D gene. There are 15 residues in the CDR3. Per germline, CDR1 WSHSY and CDR2 SAAADI. Trimming shortened V by 0 bases and J by 3 bases, and 9 bases separated the two germline ends.

The V and J genes are TRBV7-2 and TRBJ1-2, with no clear D. This CDR3 comprises 12 residues. Trimming cost V 5 bases and J 7 bases, with 11 bases left between them. CDR1 is SGHTA and CDR2 is FQGNSA in the germline V gene. In nucleotides, the CDR3 is TGTGCCAGCAGCCCAAATCTTGCTGGCTACACCTTC. Translated: CASSPNLAGYTF.